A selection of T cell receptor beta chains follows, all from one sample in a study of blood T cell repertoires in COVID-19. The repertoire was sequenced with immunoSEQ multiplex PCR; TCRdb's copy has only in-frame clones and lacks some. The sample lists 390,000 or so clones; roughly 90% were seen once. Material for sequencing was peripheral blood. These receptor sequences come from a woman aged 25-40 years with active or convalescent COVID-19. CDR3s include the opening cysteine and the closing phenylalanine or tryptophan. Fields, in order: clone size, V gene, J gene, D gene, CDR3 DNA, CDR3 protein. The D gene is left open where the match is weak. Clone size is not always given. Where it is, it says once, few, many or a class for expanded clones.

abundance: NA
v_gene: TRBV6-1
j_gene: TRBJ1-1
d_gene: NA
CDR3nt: TGTGCCAGCAGTGAATTGCGGGGGGGACTGATGAACACTGAAGCTTTCTTT
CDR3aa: CASSELRGGLMNTEAFF

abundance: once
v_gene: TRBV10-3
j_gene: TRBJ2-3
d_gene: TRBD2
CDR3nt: TGTGCCATCAGTGAGCTAGCGGGAGGGCCCTCAGATACGCAGTATTTT
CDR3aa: CAISELAGGPSDTQYF

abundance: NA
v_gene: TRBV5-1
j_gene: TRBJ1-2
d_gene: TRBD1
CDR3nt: TGCGCCAGCAAAGAAGGACAGGGTGGCTACACCTTC
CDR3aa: CASKEGQGGYTF

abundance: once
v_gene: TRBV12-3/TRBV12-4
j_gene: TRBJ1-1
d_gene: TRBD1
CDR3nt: TGTGCCAGCAGCCGGACAGGGAACACTGAAGCTTTCTTT
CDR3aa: CASSRTGNTEAFF

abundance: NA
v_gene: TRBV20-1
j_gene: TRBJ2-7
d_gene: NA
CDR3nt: TGCAGTGCTAGTTCCGGTTCCTACGAGCAGTACTTC
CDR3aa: CSASSGSYEQYF

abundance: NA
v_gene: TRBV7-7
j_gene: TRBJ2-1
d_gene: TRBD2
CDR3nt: TGTGCCAGCAGCCCCTACCCGAGCGGGAGCTCCTACAATGAGCAGTTCTTC
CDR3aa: CASSPYPSGSSYNEQFF

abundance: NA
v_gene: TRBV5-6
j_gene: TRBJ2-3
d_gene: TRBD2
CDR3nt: TGTGCCAGCAGCCTTGGACTAGCGGGGCTCACAGATACGCAGTATTTT
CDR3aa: CASSLGLAGLTDTQYF

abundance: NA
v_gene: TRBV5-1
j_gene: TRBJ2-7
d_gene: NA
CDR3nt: TGCGCCAGCAGCCCGGGACTTTTATACGAGCAGTACTTC
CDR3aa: CASSPGLLYEQYF

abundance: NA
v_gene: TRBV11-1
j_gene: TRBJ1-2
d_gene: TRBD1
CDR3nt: TGTGCCAGCAGCTTATCGGAAAGGACAGGGAGTTATGGCTACACCTTC
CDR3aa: CASSLSERTGSYGYTF

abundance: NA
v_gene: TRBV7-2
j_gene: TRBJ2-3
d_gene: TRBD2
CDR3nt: TGTGCCAGCAGCTATATAGCGGGGACCCAAGATACGCAGTATTTT
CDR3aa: CASSYIAGTQDTQYF

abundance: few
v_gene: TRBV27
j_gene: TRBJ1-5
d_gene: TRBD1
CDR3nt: TGTGCCAGCAGTCAGGACAGGGGTGATCAGCCCCAGCATTTT
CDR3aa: CASSQDRGDQPQHF

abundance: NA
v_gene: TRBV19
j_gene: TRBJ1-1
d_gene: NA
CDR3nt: TGTGCCAGTACCTCCTACAGCTACACTGAAGCTTTCTTT
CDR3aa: CASTSYSYTEAFF

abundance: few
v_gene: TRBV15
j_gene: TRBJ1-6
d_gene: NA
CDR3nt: TGTGCCACCAGGCGGGGTGACTATAATTCACCCCTCCACTTT
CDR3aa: CATRRGDYNSPLHF

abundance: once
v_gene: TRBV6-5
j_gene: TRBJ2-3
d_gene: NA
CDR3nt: TGTGCCAGCCAAATCTCCCGGGTGCGGCGTGAGTATTTT
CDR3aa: CASQISRVRREYF

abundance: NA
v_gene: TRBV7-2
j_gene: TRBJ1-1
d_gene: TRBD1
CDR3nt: TGTGCCAGCAGCCTTGGATCGTGGCGACAGGGGGGAGGTGAAGCTTTCTTT
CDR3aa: CASSLGSWRQGGGEAFF

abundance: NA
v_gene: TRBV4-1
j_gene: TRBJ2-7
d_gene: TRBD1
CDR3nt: TGCGCCAGCAGCCAAGGATTAGAGGGACAGTACTACGAGCAGTACTTC
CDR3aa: CASSQGLEGQYYEQYF

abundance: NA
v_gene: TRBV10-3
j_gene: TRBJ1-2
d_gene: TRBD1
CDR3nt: TGTGCCACCGGGACAGGGGGAAACACTAACTATGGCTACACCTTC
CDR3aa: CATGTGGNTNYGYTF

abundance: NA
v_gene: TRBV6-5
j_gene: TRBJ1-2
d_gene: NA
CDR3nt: TGTGCCAGCACCCAACTGGGTCGGGTCCTGCGAGGCTACACCTTC
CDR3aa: CASTQLGRVLRGYTF

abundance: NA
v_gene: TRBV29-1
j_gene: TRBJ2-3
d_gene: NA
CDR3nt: TGCAGCGTTGAAAAGGGGGCAGATACGCAGTATTTT
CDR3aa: CSVEKGADTQYF

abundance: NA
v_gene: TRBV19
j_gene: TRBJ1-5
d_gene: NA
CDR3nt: TGTGCCAGTAGTATAGGGGTTATCAGGGCTATCAATCAGCCCCAGCATTTT
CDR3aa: CASSIGVIRAINQPQHF

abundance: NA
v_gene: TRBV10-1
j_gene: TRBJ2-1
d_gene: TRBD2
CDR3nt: TGCGCCAGCAGTGAGTCCCTAGCGGGAGGGCCAGGGAATGAGCAGTTCTTC
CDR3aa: CASSESLAGGPGNEQFF

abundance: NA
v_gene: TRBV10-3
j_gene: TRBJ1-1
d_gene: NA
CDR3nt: TGTGCCACCCTGTCGGGGAACACTGAAGCTTTCTTT
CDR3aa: CATLSGNTEAFF

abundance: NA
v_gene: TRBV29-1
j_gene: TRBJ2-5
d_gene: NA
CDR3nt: TGCAGCGTTGAAGAGGTAATCGGGACCCAGTACTTC
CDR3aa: CSVEEVIGTQYF

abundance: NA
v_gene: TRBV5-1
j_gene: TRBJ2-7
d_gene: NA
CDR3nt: TGCGCCAGCAGCTTGTCCCCAGGGGAATTTTACGAGCAGTACTTC
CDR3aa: CASSLSPGEFYEQYF

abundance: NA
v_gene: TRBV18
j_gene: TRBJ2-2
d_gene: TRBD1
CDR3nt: TGTGCCAGCTCACCGGACAGGGCCTCTGGGGAGCTGTTTTTT
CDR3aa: CASSPDRASGELFF

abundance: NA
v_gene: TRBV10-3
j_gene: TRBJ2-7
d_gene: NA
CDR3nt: TGTGCCATCAGTGCGCCCCTAATCTTC
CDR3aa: CAISAPLIF

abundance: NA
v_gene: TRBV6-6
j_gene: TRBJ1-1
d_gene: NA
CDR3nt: TGTGCCAGCAGTTACCCGGAGGGGACGGACGCTGAAGCTTTCTTT
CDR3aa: CASSYPEGTDAEAFF

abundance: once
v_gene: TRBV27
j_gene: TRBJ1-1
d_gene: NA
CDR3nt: TGTGCCAGCAGTTTTGGGGGGGGGTTTGTGGCTTTCTTT
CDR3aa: CASSFGGGFVAFF

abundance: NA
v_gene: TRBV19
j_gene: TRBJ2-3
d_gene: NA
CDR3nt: TGTGCCAGTAGTATAGAGGGGACTTTACACACGCAGTATTTT
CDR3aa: CASSIEGTLHTQYF

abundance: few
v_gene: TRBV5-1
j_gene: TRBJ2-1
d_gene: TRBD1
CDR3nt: TGCGCCAGCAGAGTGACAGGGTCCAATGAGCAGTTCTTC
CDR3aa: CASRVTGSNEQFF

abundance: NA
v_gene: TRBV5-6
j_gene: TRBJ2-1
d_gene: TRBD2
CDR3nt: TGTGCCAGCAGCTTGGGTAGCGGGAGCTCCTACAATGAGCAGTTCTTC
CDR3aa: CASSLGSGSSYNEQFF